The rows below give T cell receptor beta chains drawn from one sample of a study of T cells after somatic rescue of genetic block. TCRdb's copy holds only in-frame clones and misses some; the assay was immunoSEQ multiplex PCR. The table lists about 70,000 clones, about 91% of them singletons. Sample: peripheral blood mononuclear cells (PBMCs). The receptors here all came from a man between 35 and 55 years old. CDR3s include the opening cysteine and the closing phenylalanine or tryptophan. A D gene is named only where the DNA matches it firmly. Where a row states a size, it is once, few, many or the class of an expanded clone; other rows omit it.

D gene	V gene	clone size	J gene	CDR3 protein	CDR3 DNA
TRBD1	TRBV5-1	NA	TRBJ2-2	CASSQHDRVTGELFF	TGCGCCAGCAGCCAACACGACAGGGTCACCGGGGAGCTGTTTTTT
NA	TRBV13	once	TRBJ1-5	CASSLGVGPRPQHF	TGTGCCAGCAGCTTAGGCGTTGGTCCACGGCCCCAGCATTTT
NA	TRBV5-4	NA	TRBJ1-1	CASSPPGRGGAEAFF	TGTGCCAGCAGCCCACCGGGGCGGGGTGGCGCTGAAGCTTTCTTT
NA	TRBV5-1	few	TRBJ1-5	CASSWLGGGQPQHF	TGCGCCAGCAGCTGGCTCGGAGGTGGTCAGCCCCAGCATTTT
TRBD1	TRBV18	NA	TRBJ2-7	CASSSGGQGGGEQYF	TGTGCCAGCTCTTCGGGGGGACAGGGAGGCGGTGAGCAGTACTTC
NA	TRBV9	NA	TRBJ1-2	CASSVVGQNYGYTF	TGTGCCAGCAGCGTAGTTGGACAAAACTATGGCTACACCTTC
NA	TRBV7-9	NA	TRBJ2-7	CASSPGLSGYEQYF	TGTGCCAGCAGCCCTGGTTTGAGCGGCTACGAGCAGTACTTC
TRBD2	TRBV6-1	NA	TRBJ2-3	CASTLAGIADTQYF	TGTGCCAGCACACTAGCGGGAATAGCAGATACGCAGTATTTT
NA	TRBV6-1	once	TRBJ1-5	CASSSEGGLPQHF	TGTGCCAGCAGTTCCGAGGGAGGGCTGCCCCAGCATTTT
NA	TRBV4-3	NA	TRBJ2-7	CASSQEDGPYEQYF	TGCGCCAGCAGCCAAGAGGACGGGCCCTACGAGCAGTACTTC
NA	TRBV6-1	NA	TRBJ2-1	CASTRDRITEQFF	TGTGCCAGCACCCGAGACAGGATTACAGAGCAGTTCTTC
NA	TRBV6-5	NA	TRBJ1-2	CASSYQGLGYTF	TGTGCCAGCAGTTACCAGGGCTTAGGCTACACCTTC
TRBD2	TRBV5-1	once	TRBJ2-5	CASSFSGGARETQYF	TGCGCCAGCAGTTTTAGCGGGGGGGCCAGAGAGACCCAGTACTTC
NA	TRBV28	NA	TRBJ1-1	CASRGRADTEAFF	TGTGCCAGCAGGGGTCGAGCGGACACTGAAGCTTTCTTT
TRBD1	TRBV6-1	NA	TRBJ2-5	CASRTGAGLGETQYF	TGTGCCAGCAGGACAGGGGCTGGGCTTGGGGAGACCCAGTACTTC
NA	TRBV19	NA	TRBJ2-5	CASTGENQETQYF	TGTGCCAGTACCGGGGAGAACCAAGAGACCCAGTACTTC
NA	TRBV6-5	NA	TRBJ1-3	CASTGAGNTIYF	TGTGCCAGCACAGGGGCTGGAAACACCATATATTTT
NA	TRBV29-1	NA	TRBJ2-3	CSFWVPSGSTDTQYF	TGCAGTTTCTGGGTCCCCTCCGGATCTACAGATACGCAGTATTTT
NA	TRBV7-8	NA	TRBJ2-1	CASRQAEYNEQFF	TGTGCCAGCAGACAAGCAGAATACAATGAGCAGTTCTTC
NA	TRBV15	NA	TRBJ2-5	CATSRVVETQYF	TGTGCCACCAGCAGAGTTGTGGAGACCCAGTACTTC
TRBD1	TRBV15	NA	TRBJ2-7	CATSSPGQGYEQYF	TGTGCCACCAGCAGTCCGGGACAGGGCTACGAGCAGTACTTC
TRBD1	TRBV10-3	NA	TRBJ2-1	CAISGQDRGLDEQFF	TGTGCCATCAGTGGACAAGACAGGGGGCTCGATGAGCAGTTCTTC
NA	TRBV6-1	NA	TRBJ1-6	CAGGVDSPLHF	TGTGCCGGTGGTGTGGATTCACCCCTCCACTTT
TRBD2	TRBV27	NA	TRBJ2-2	CASSTGTTNTGELFF	TGTGCCAGCAGTACCGGGACTACTAACACCGGGGAGCTGTTTTTT
NA	TRBV19	NA	TRBJ1-5	CASSIRRGGNQPQHF	TGTGCCAGTAGTATCCGCAGGGGAGGCAATCAGCCCCAGCATTTT
TRBD2	TRBV4-3	NA	TRBJ2-7	CASSQEGLAGDRAYEQYF	TGCGCCAGCAGCCAAGAAGGGCTAGCGGGAGACAGAGCCTACGAGCAGTACTTC
NA	TRBV21-1	few	TRBJ2-2	CASSYPPGGCCTGELFF	TGTGCCAGCAGCTATCCCCCGGGGGGCTGTTGCACCGGGGAGCTGTTTTTT
TRBD1	TRBV27	NA	TRBJ2-1	CASSSGTEDYNEQFF	TGTGCCAGCAGTTCCGGGACAGAAGACTACAATGAGCAGTTCTTC
TRBD2	TRBV19	NA	TRBJ2-1	CASSITGGYNEQFF	TGTGCCAGTAGTATCACGGGGGGATACAATGAGCAGTTCTTC
NA	TRBV6-6	NA	TRBJ1-5	CASSYSSNQPQHF	TGTGCCAGCAGTTACTCTAGCAATCAGCCCCAGCATTTT
NA	TRBV11-2	NA	TRBJ1-2	CASSPRGDYGYTF	TGTGCCAGCAGCCCGAGGGGGGACTATGGCTACACCTTC
TRBD2	TRBV6-5	NA	TRBJ2-7	CASSYGTSGKSYEQYF	TGTGCCAGCAGTTACGGGACTAGCGGGAAGTCCTACGAGCAGTACTTC
TRBD1	TRBV5-1	once	TRBJ1-2	CASSLAPDRVDGYTF	TGCGCCAGCAGCTTGGCCCCGGACAGGGTGGATGGCTACACCTTC
NA	TRBV5-4	NA	TRBJ2-5	CASSTRTGREQETQYF	TGTGCCAGCAGCACCAGGACAGGGAGGGAGCAAGAGACCCAGTACTTC
TRBD2	TRBV2	NA	TRBJ2-1	CASSEVAGGVEQFF	TGTGCCAGCAGTGAAGTAGCGGGGGGAGTTGAGCAGTTCTTC
NA	TRBV7-2	NA	TRBJ2-3	CASSLGDGPGTDTQYF	TGTGCCAGCAGCTTAGGTGATGGGCCCGGCACAGATACGCAGTATTTT
NA	TRBV28	NA	TRBJ2-1	CASSSDPRLFPYNEQFF	TGTGCCAGCAGTTCGGACCCCCGGCTATTCCCCTACAATGAGCAGTTCTTC